This T cell receptor beta chain was sequenced in a study of CD8 T cells in ankylosing spondylitis. Study-level points and caveats: Seemingly distinctive of ankylosing spondylitis blood was a TCR beta motif formed by eight highly homologous variants.

TCRdb reanalysed the 5' RACE reads using MiXCR and keeps one entry per CDR3 protein. In the table there are approximately 100,000 distinct CDR3 sequences, 24% of which are singletons. This clonotype appeared many times. What it binds is unknown. The sequenced sample consisted of synovial fluid, either unsorted or a sorted T cell fraction (not recorded which). The source of this sequence is a male donor with ankylosing spondylitis.

The CDR3 here is CASSLPPGQGARGYTF. The CDR3 region has the DNA TGTGCCAGCAGTTTGCCGCCGGGACAGGGGGCGCGGGGCTACACCTTC. The chain joins TRBV28 to TRBJ1-2, with 12 nucleotides matching TRBD1. The CDR3 consists of 16 residues. V lost 3 bases and J lost 8; bases outside the gene matches: 10. The germline V gene has CDR1 MDHEN and CDR2 SYDVKM.